This TCR beta chain was identified during a study of T cell changes during pregnancy in multiple sclerosis. TCRdb keeps only in-frame clones here, not all; method: immunoSEQ multiplex PCR. The data hold 37,000 or so clones, with roughly nine tenths observed a single time. With V trimmed by 2 bases and J by 8 bases, 10 bases remained unmatched. This CDR3 contains 15 residues. Germline loops: CDR1 SGHTA, CDR2 FQGNSA. Material: CD4+ T cells from peripheral blood mononuclear cells, obtained in the first trimester of pregnancy. This sequence originates from a female donor with multiple sclerosis, enrolled in a pregnancy study. The chain has TRBV7-2 and TRBJ1-2, with 8 bases identical to TRBD1. The CDR3 sequence is CASSLISRGRGGYTF. The CDR3 nucleotides read TGTGCCAGCAGCTTAATATCCAGGGGGCGCGGGGGCTACACCTTC.